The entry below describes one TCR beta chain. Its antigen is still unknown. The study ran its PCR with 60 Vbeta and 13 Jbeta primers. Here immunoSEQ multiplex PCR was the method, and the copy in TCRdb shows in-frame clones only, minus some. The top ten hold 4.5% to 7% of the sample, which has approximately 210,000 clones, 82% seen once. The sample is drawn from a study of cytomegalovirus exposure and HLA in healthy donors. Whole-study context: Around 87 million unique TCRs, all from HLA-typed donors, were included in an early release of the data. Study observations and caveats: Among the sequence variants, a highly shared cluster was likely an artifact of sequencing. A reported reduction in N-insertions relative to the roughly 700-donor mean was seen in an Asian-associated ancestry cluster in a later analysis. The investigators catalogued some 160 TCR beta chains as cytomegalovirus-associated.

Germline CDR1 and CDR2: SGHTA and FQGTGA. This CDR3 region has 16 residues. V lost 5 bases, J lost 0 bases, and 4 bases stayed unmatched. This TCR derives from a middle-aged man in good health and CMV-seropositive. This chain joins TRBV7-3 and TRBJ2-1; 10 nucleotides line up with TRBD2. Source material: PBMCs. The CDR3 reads CASSSRTSGSYNEQFF. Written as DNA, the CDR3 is TGTGCCAGCAGCAGTAGGACTAGCGGCTCCTACAATGAGCAGTTCTTC.